This T cell receptor (beta chain) stems from a study of blood T cell repertoires in COVID-19. The wider study: Italy, Spain and the United States were the sources of the convalescent and acute COVID-19 samples. PBMCs, B-cell-depleted T cells, or T cells were the source of the cDNA or gDNA that made up the material.

Per the study methods: The authors estimated nucleated cell counts from reference gene primer amplification. Measured with immunoSEQ multiplex PCR; TCRdb has only the in-frame clones, and not every one. That table gives V, J and clone size, and the DNA gave D and trimming. The sample contains over 450,000 clones, about 89% of which appear only once. This clone was counted at least ten times. Other DNA sequences of this sample code for an identical CDR3. Germline assignment: CDR1 SGHTA and CDR2 FQGNSA. V shed 1 base and J 1 base; nucleotides not matched to a gene: 0. The CDR3 runs to 16 residues. The sample consisted of peripheral blood. This TCR derives from a woman aged 50 to 65 with COVID-19, enrolled during active disease. The V and J genes are TRBV7-2 and TRBJ2-3, with 12 bases that match TRBD2. CDR3 nucleotides: TGTGCCAGCAGCTTAGGACTAGCGGGGGGCACAGATACGCAGTATTTT. The encoded protein is CASSLGLAGGTDTQYF.